Presented here are 31 T cell receptor beta chains from one specimen sequenced in a study of memory CD4+ T cells and cytomegalovirus serostatus. TCRdb's table, derived via immunoSEQ multiplex PCR, lists solely in-frame clones and lacks some. The top ten clones hold roughly 0.85% of a sample with about 82,000 clones, 65% to 85% of them seen once. The sort gate was single viable CD3+CD4+CD8-CD45RO+ cells for memory CD4+ T cells. Material: memory CD4+ T cells from blood. Receptors were obtained from an adult in good health and CMV-seronegative.

The chain links TRBV7-2 to TRBJ1-1, with unresolved D. Trimming left V 2 bases short and J 11 bases short, with 12 bases between. The V gene's germline CDR1 is SGHTA and CDR2 FQGNSA. The CDR3 length is 12 residues. CDR3: CASSLISSSAFF. The CDR3 DNA is TGTGCCAGCAGCTTAATATCTTCGTCTGCTTTCTTT.

This chain joins TRBV2 and TRBJ1-2; D is ambiguous. V lost 5 bases to trimming and J lost 2 bases, with 9 bases between them. This CDR3 is built from 13 residues. CDR1 SNHLY and CDR2 FYNNEI come from the germline V gene. This CDR3 is CASSPGLNYGYTF. The CDR3 nucleotides read TGTGCCAGCAGTCCAGGCCTGAACTATGGCTACACCTTC.

This rearrangement joins TRBV6-5 to TRBJ1-5, with a tentative D call TRBD1 (6 bases). Germline V CDR1 and CDR2: MNHEY, SVGAGI. Trimming shortened V by 6 bases and J by 7 bases, and 13 bases separated the two germline ends. CDR3 length equals 13 residues. The CDR3 coding sequence is TGTGCCAGCAGCCGACAGGTGGGACAGCCCCAGCATTTT. Its protein product is CASSRQVGQPQHF.

The chain employs TRBV7-2 and TRBJ1-1, with D unclear. The CDR3 consists of 14 residues. Germline CDR1 is SGHTA and CDR2 is FQGNSA. V shed 3 bases and J shed 2 bases, with 10 bases lying between them. The CDR3 spells CASSFSGGNTEAFF. CDR3 in DNA: TGTGCCAGCAGCTTCTCGGGAGGTAACACTGAAGCTTTCTTT.

The V call is TRBV11-1, the J call TRBJ2-2; perhaps TRBD1 as D (7 bases). The CDR3 is 16 residues long. The germline CDR1 and CDR2 sequences are SGHAT and FQDESV (reference sequence). Trimming took 5 bases from V and 5 from J, leaving 18 bases between them. The CDR3 sequence is CASSLGGGARTGELFF. The CDR3, as DNA: TGTGCCAGCAGCCTAGGGGGCGGGGCGCGGACCGGGGAGCTGTTTTTT.

This clone was seen once. V gene TRBV5-1 combines with J gene TRBJ2-5, with 7 bases aligning to TRBD2. This CDR3 is 15 amino acids long. CDR1 SGHRS and CDR2 YFSETQ come from the germline V gene. The J segment lost 4 bases and the V segment lost 1 base, leaving 7 bases of the junction unmatched. Here the CDR3 DNA reads TGCGCCAGCAGCTTGATCGGGGGGTCGGTAGAGACCCAGTACTTC. As protein: CASSLIGGSVETQYF.

CDR3 bases: TGTGCCAGCAGTGGACAGGCCTCGACCTACGAGCAGTACTTC. It codes for CASSGQASTYEQYF. The gene calls are TRBV6-1 and TRBJ2-7, with D possibly being TRBD1 (6 bases). CDR3 size: 14 residues. Deletions cut 4 bases from V and 2 bases from J, with 12 bases between. Germline-derived CDR1 and CDR2 are MNHNS and SASEGT.

This clone was counted only a few times. The J gene is TRBJ1-2, the V gene TRBV7-2; the D is unclear. Looked up from germline, CDR1 is SGHTA and CDR2 is FQGNSA. V lost 3 bases to trimming and J lost 8 bases, with 10 bases between them. The CDR3 sequence is 12 residues long. The CDR3 bases are TGTGCCAGCAGCTTCTTAGTTGAGGGCTACACCTTC. Its protein is CASSFLVEGYTF. The complete variable domain, with remaining parts taken from reference TRBV7-2 and TRBJ1-2, reads GAGVSQSPSNKVTEKGKDVELRCDPISGHTALYWYRQSLGQGLEFLIYFQGNSAPDKSGLPSDRFSAERTGGSVSTLTIQRTQQEDSAVYLCASSFLVEGYTFGSGTRLTVV.

The chain has TRBV2 and TRBJ1-4; TRBD1 is a possible D gene (5 bases). Deletions cut 3 bases from V and 4 bases from J, with 15 bases between. The CDR3 is 16 residues long. The germline gives CDR1 SNHLY, CDR2 FYNNEI. The CDR3 loop reads CASSDRATGLNEKLFF. CDR3 coding DNA: TGTGCCAGCAGTGACAGGGCAACCGGCCTTAATGAAAAACTGTTTTTT.

The chain has TRBV7-2 and TRBJ2-3; 13 bases align to TRBD2. The CDR3 has 16 amino acids. V shed 5 bases and J 2 bases; nucleotides not matched to a gene: 4. Germline CDR1 SGHTA, CDR2 FQGNSA. Here the CDR3 reads CASSPGTSGVTDTQYF. CDR3 sequence (DNA): TGTGCCAGCAGCCCAGGGACTAGCGGGGTCACAGATACGCAGTATTTT.

This chain links TRBV15 with TRBJ1-2; D uncertain. Trimming cost V 5 bases and J 8 bases, with 24 bases left between them. The CDR3 covers 16 residues. Germline-derived CDR1 and CDR2 are LNHNV and YYDKDF (reference sequence). In DNA, the CDR3 is TGTGCCACCAGCTCCTCTAGATCCACGTTGCTCGGGGGCTACACCTTC. This translates into CATSSSRSTLLGGYTF.

The chain links TRBV4-2 to TRBJ1-5, with 9 bases fitting TRBD1. Germline CDR1 and CDR2: LGHNA and YNFKEQ. V was clipped by 4 bases and J by 4 bases; unmatched bases: 5. This CDR3 is 15 amino acids long. The CDR3 loop reads CASSPGQGSNQPQHF. CDR3 nucleotide sequence: TGTGCCAGCAGCCCGGGACAGGGAAGTAATCAGCCCCAGCATTTT.

The chain is built from TRBV6-6 and TRBJ1-1, with 9 bases lining up with TRBD1. The CDR3 length is 14 residues. The V gene's germline CDR1 is MNHNY and CDR2 SVGAGI (reference sequence). Trimming took 7 bases from V and 5 from J; bases not matched to a gene: 8. DNA of the CDR3: TGTGCCAGCACCGCACAGGGGGCAAGGACTGAAGCTTTCTTT. This gives the protein CASTAQGARTEAFF.

This chain connects TRBV6-1 to TRBJ2-7; no reliable D call. The V end was cut by 4 bases, the J end by 3 bases, with 10 bases between. The CDR3 has 13 amino acids. Per the germline V gene, CDR1 is MNHNS and CDR2 is SASEGT. CDR3 DNA: TGTGCCAGCAGTGTGAGAGTAGACTACGAGCAGTACTTC. This encodes CASSVRVDYEQYF.

The genes are TRBV5-1 and TRBJ1-1, with a weak D call TRBD1 (5 bases). The V end was cut by 0 bases, the J end by 4 bases, with 13 bases between. Germline V gene data show CDR1 as SGHRS and CDR2 as YFSETQ. The length of the CDR3 is 15 residues. The CDR3 bases are TGCGCCAGCAGCTTGGGCCAGGGCAATCCCACTGAAGCTTTCTTT. Amino acids: CASSLGQGNPTEAFF.

V is TRBV4-3 and J is TRBJ2-7; no reliable D call. The CDR3 extends over 14 amino acids. Germline V lookup: CDR1 LGHNA, CDR2 YSLEER. Deletions cut 1 base from V and 2 bases from J, with 9 bases between. CDR3 coding DNA: TGCGCCAGCAGCCAAGCCTGGGATGCCTACGAGCAGTACTTC. Amino acids: CASSQAWDAYEQYF.

The chain links TRBV5-1 to TRBJ1-1; perhaps TRBD1 as D (5 bases). Trimming cost V 2 bases and J 5 bases, with 13 bases left between them. From germline, CDR1 is SGHRS and CDR2 YFSETQ. This CDR3 has 14 amino acids. This chain's CDR3 is CASSFGRVGTEAFF. The CDR3 DNA reads as TGCGCCAGCAGCTTCGGCAGGGTAGGAACTGAAGCTTTCTTT.

The chain combines TRBV19 with TRBJ1-1; no reliable D call. Looked up from germline, CDR1 is LNHDA and CDR2 is SQIVND (reference sequence). There are 12 residues in the CDR3. The V and J ends lost 9 bases and 3 bases respectively, with 11 bases between them. CDR3 residues: CASKQEHTEAFF. CDR3 sequence (DNA): TGTGCCAGCAAGCAGGAGCACACTGAAGCTTTCTTT.

The V call is TRBV7-9, the J call TRBJ2-5, with 11 bases aligning to TRBD1. Losses at the gene ends were 5 bases for V and 6 bases for J; bases not matched to a gene: 20. The CDR3 loop spans 19 amino acids. The germline gives CDR1 SEHNR, CDR2 FQNEAQ (reference sequence). Written as DNA, the CDR3 is TGTGCCAGCAGCCAAACAGGATCCGGGACAGGGGGACTCTGGAAGACCCAGTACTTC. Its translation is CASSQTGSGTGGLWKTQYF.

V and J are TRBV16 and TRBJ1-6; D is unresolved. V was pared by 4 bases and J by 7 bases, with 8 bases between. The CDR3 spans 13 residues. The germline V gene encodes CDR1 KGHSY and CDR2 FQNENV. The CDR3 nucleotides read TGTGCCAGCAGCCCCCAGCAAAATTCACCCCTCCACTTT. Residues: CASSPQQNSPLHF.

The chain employs TRBV19 and TRBJ2-7; 10 nucleotides agree with TRBD1. V gave up 7 bases and J gave up 6 bases; unmatched junction bases: 6. Germline assignment: CDR1 LNHDA and CDR2 SQIVND (reference sequence). CDR3 length: 13 amino acids. The CDR3 DNA reads TGTGCCAGTAAGGAGGGACAGGGGAGCGAGCAGTACTTC. It codes for CASKEGQGSEQYF.

CDR3 residues: CARSEPQYF. For the CDR3, the DNA is TGTGCCAGAAGCGAGCCCCAGTACTTC. The chain links TRBV7-5 to TRBJ2-5; the table gives TRBD2 as D, unverified against the DNA. TRBV7-5 is tagged as a pseudogene. The CDR3 spans 9 residues.

The chain joins TRBV10-3 to TRBJ1-2; 8 bases agree with TRBD1. The germline V gene has CDR1 ENHRY and CDR2 SYGVKD. V lost 6 bases to trimming and J lost 4 bases; unmatched junction nucleotides: 10. The CDR3 is 15 amino acids. CDR3 sequence: CAIRPMTGDSYGYTF. The CDR3 nucleotides read TGTGCCATCAGGCCTATGACAGGGGATAGCTATGGCTACACCTTC.

This clone appeared once. This rearrangement joins TRBV19 to TRBJ2-3; TRBD1 matches 11 bases. Germline CDR1 and CDR2: LNHDA and SQIVND (reference sequence). The CDR3 runs to 15 residues. With 8 bases clipped from V and 1 base from J, the junction kept 5 bases outside the gene matches. The CDR3 nucleotides are TGTGCCAGTCAGGACAGGGGGCGCGGCACAGATACGCAGTATTTT. Encoded protein: CASQDRGRGTDTQYF.

J is TRBJ1-1 and V is TRBV18; D remains unclear. The CDR3 totals 16 residues. The V gene lost 6 bases and the J gene lost 1 base, with 18 bases spanning the gap. Germline lookup yields CDR1 KGHSH and CDR2 LQKENI. This chain's CDR3 is CASSRPGSPGNTEAFF. Here the CDR3 DNA reads TGTGCCAGCTCTCGCCCGGGGAGCCCCGGGAACACTGAAGCTTTCTTT.

The chain is built from TRBV5-6 and TRBJ2-4, with 8 bases fitting TRBD2. V gave up 6 bases and J gave up 7 bases; unmatched junction bases: 18. The V gene's germline CDR1 is SGHDT and CDR2 YYEEEE. CDR3 length equals 17 residues. The CDR3 sequence is CASNQGRGGRLWNIQYF. As DNA, the CDR3 is TGTGCCAGCAACCAAGGCCGGGGGGGCCGACTTTGGAACATTCAGTACTTC.

This chain joins TRBV5-1 and TRBJ2-5; D may match TRBD1 or TRBD2 (5 bases each). This CDR3 has 15 amino acids. Germline V CDR1 and CDR2: SGHRS, YFSETQ. Trimming removed 3 bases from V and 4 bases from J, with 16 bases in between. CDR3 in amino acids: CASSSRGRGAETQYF. The CDR3 nucleotides are TGCGCCAGCAGCTCACGGGGACGAGGGGCAGAGACCCAGTACTTC.

Only one count was recorded for this clone. The chain combines TRBV5-4 with TRBJ1-3, with D hard to call. CDR3 length equals 15 residues. Trimming shortened V by 4 bases and J by 0 bases, and 11 bases separated the two germline ends. Germline assignment: CDR1 SGHNT and CDR2 YYREEE (reference sequence). Written as DNA, the CDR3 is TGTGCCAGCAGCCCAGGTGCGGTCTCTGGAAACACCATATATTTT. Its protein is CASSPGAVSGNTIYF.

The J gene is TRBJ1-4, the V gene TRBV18; tentative D call: TRBD1 (6 bases). V shed 2 bases and J shed 2 bases, with 9 bases lying between them. This CDR3 contains 15 residues. In germline, CDR1 is KGHSH, CDR2 LQKENI. CDR3 residues: CASSPLGQTNEKLFF. DNA for the CDR3: TGTGCCAGCTCACCATTAGGACAGACTAATGAAAAACTGTTTTTT.

The chain joins TRBV19 to TRBJ1-6; D is unclear. The CDR3 loop spans 14 amino acids. The V and J ends lost 3 bases and 7 bases respectively, with 10 bases between them. Germline CDR1 LNHDA, CDR2 SQIVND (reference sequence). As DNA, the CDR3 is TGTGCCAGTAGTATCCGGGGAGGCAATTCACCCCTCCACTTT. It translates to CASSIRGGNSPLHF.

This clone came up a few times. The chain recombines TRBV6-6 with TRBJ1-6; TRBD1 agrees at 10 bases. The CDR3 length is 15 residues. Germline V lookup: CDR1 MNHNY, CDR2 SVGAGI (reference sequence). The V gene end was trimmed by 4 bases and the J gene end by 9 bases; junction bases not matched to a gene: 6. CDR3 loop: CASSWEDRGTSPLHF. CDR3 DNA sequence: TGTGCCAGCAGTTGGGAGGACAGGGGGACTTCACCCCTCCACTTT.